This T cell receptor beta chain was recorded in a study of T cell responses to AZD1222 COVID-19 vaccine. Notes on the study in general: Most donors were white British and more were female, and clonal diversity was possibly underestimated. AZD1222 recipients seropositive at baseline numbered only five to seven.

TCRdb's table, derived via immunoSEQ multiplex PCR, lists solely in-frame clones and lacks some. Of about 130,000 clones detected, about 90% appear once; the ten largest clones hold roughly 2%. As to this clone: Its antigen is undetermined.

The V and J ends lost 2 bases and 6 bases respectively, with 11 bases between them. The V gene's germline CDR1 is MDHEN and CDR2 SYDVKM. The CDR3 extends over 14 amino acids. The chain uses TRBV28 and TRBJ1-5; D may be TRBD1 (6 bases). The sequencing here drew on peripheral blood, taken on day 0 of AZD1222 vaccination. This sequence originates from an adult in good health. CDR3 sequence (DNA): TGTGCCAGCAGTTTAGGGGGCGTCGGTCAGCCCCAGCATTTT. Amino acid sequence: CASSLGGVGQPQHF. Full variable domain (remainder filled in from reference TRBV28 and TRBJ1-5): DVKVTQSSRYLVKRTGEKVFLECVQDMDHENMFWYRQDPGLGLRLIYFSYDVKMKEKGDIPEGYSVSREKKERFSLILESASTNQTSMYLCASSLGGVGQPQHFGDGTRLSIL.